Below, 28 T cell receptor beta chains from the same sample are listed, as sequenced in a study of blood T cell repertoires in COVID-19. TCRdb's table, derived via immunoSEQ multiplex PCR, lists solely in-frame clones and lacks some. The repertoire includes approximately 160,000 clones, roughly 88% of them detected once, and roughly 2.9% sits in the top ten. The specimen sequenced was peripheral blood. Receptors originate from a woman in her fifties or sixties with acute or convalescent COVID-19.

V and J are TRBV7-2 and TRBJ1-2, with a tentative D call TRBD1 (5 bases). This CDR3 comprises 14 residues. With 2 bases removed from V and 7 bases from J, the gap between germline ends came to 14 bases. CDR1 and CDR2 (germline): SGHTA, FQGNSA. CDR3 sequence reads: CASSLRAGPAGYTF. In nucleotides, the CDR3 is TGTGCCAGCAGCTTACGGGCAGGGCCTGCTGGCTACACCTTC.

The rearrangement uses TRBV3-1 (or the pseudogene TRBV3-2) and TRBJ2-5; D may be TRBD1 (6 bases). Germline V gives CDR1 LGHDT, CDR2 YNNKEL (reference sequence). Trimming took off 0 bases at V and 2 bases at J, with 10 bases between the two ends. The CDR3 runs 15 residues. In nucleotides, the CDR3 is TGTGCCAGCAGCCAAGATACAGGGAATCAAGAGACCCAGTACTTC. It specifies CASSQDTGNQETQYF.

The chain has TRBV6-5 and TRBJ2-2; TRBD1 agrees at 9 bases. The germline gives CDR1 MNHEY, CDR2 SVGAGI. The junction had 8 bases not matched to a gene; V was cut back by 4 bases and J by 5 bases. This CDR3 contains 16 residues. The CDR3, as DNA: TGTGCCAGCAGTTCCTGGACAGGGGACCGAACCGGGGAGCTGTTTTTT. This codes for CASSSWTGDRTGELFF.

The chain employs TRBV5-1 and TRBJ2-1; tentatively, D is TRBD2 (5 bases). This CDR3 spans 15 amino acids. Germline assignment: CDR1 SGHRS and CDR2 YFSETQ. The V end was cut by 0 bases, the J end by 9 bases, with 16 bases between. CDR3 region: CASSLDVTGTGEQFF. In DNA form, the CDR3 reads TGCGCCAGCAGCTTGGATGTTACGGGAACGGGTGAGCAGTTCTTC.

The rearrangement links TRBV3-1 (or the pseudogene TRBV3-2) to TRBJ1-6; a weak D match, TRBD1 (5 bases). The CDR3 has 15 residues. V was clipped by 1 base and J by 4 bases, with 8 bases between them. CDR1 LGHDT and CDR2 YNNKEL come from the germline V gene (reference sequence). This CDR3 is CASSQVDSYNSPLHF. CDR3 DNA sequence: TGTGCCAGCAGCCAAGTCGACAGTTATAATTCACCCCTCCACTTT.

V gene TRBV11-2 combines with J gene TRBJ1-1, with 7 bases aligning to TRBD1. The ends lost 4 bases at V and 6 bases at J; junction bases unmatched: 8. CDR1 is SGHAT and CDR2 is FQNNGV in the germline V gene. The CDR3 is 14 amino acids. CDR3 nucleotide sequence: TGTGCCAGCAGCTCCCGCAGGGGGATGGCTGAAGCTTTCTTT. This codes for CASSSRRGMAEAFF.

The chain combines TRBV5-8 with TRBJ1-1; TRBD1 agrees at 8 bases. Germline trimming cut 4 bases from V and 0 bases from J; bases unmatched to any gene: 5. The length of the CDR3 is 15 residues. The germline V gene encodes CDR1 SGHTS and CDR2 YDEGEE. As DNA, the CDR3 is TGTGCCAGCAGCGGAAACAGGGGGTTGAACACTGAAGCTTTCTTT. This gives the protein CASSGNRGLNTEAFF.

This chain joins TRBV11-3 and TRBJ1-6; D may be TRBD1 (5 bases). The CDR3 runs to 13 residues. CDR1 is SGHNT, CDR2 YENEEA, per germline. The V gene lost 1 base and the J gene lost 10 bases, with 8 bases spanning the gap. The CDR3 reads CASSLGPGSPLHF. DNA of the CDR3: TGTGCCAGCAGCTTAGGTCCAGGGTCACCCCTCCACTTT.

This clone has only one observation. The chain has TRBV4-1 and TRBJ1-5; D uncertain. Trimming took 11 bases from V and 3 from J, leaving 14 bases between them. Germline V gene sequence: CDR1 MGHRA, CDR2 YSYEKL. This CDR3 is built from 13 residues. The CDR3 protein is CASGSALNQPQHF. In nucleotides, the CDR3 is TGCGCCTCGGGATCGGCGCTCAATCAGCCCCAGCATTTT.

The genes are TRBV3-1 (or the pseudogene TRBV3-2) and TRBJ1-1; 8 nucleotides align to TRBD1. The germline gives CDR1 LGHDT, CDR2 YNNKEL (reference sequence). The length of the CDR3 is 15 residues. V shed 1 base, J shed 7 bases, and the junction held 8 bases outside the gene matches. CDR3 bases: TGTGCCAGCAGCCAAGTAAAGACAGGGGTTTTTGAAGCTTTCTTT. This gives the protein CASSQVKTGVFEAFF.

The rearrangement joins TRBV2 to TRBJ2-6; D not resolved. V was clipped by 9 bases and J by 3 bases, with 6 bases between them. The CDR3 length is 12 residues. In germline, CDR1 is SNHLY, CDR2 FYNNEI. In DNA form, the CDR3 reads TGTGCCAGTTCGGGTGGGGCCAACGTCCTGACTTTC. It encodes CASSGGANVLTF.

The chain is built from TRBV2 and TRBJ1-3, with a tentative D call TRBD1 (6 bases). Trimming pared 4 bases from V and 3 bases from J, leaving 10 bases between. CDR3 length: 14 amino acids. Germline values: CDR1 SNHLY, CDR2 FYNNEI. CDR3 nucleotides: TGTGCCAGCAGTGTACAGGGCATTGGAAACACCATATATTTT. It encodes CASSVQGIGNTIYF.

J is TRBJ1-6 and V is TRBV7-2; 9 bases line up with TRBD1. Trimming cost V 7 bases and J 9 bases; bases outside gene matches: 7. The CDR3 has 14 amino acids. Germline lookup yields CDR1 SGHTA and CDR2 FQGNSA. The CDR3 nucleotides read TGTGCCAGCACCCACCGGGACAGGGTTTCACCCCTCCACTTT. Translating it yields CASTHRDRVSPLHF.

This clone came up a few times. The chain carries TRBV10-3 and TRBJ2-7; D remains ambiguous. The V gene's germline CDR1 is ENHRY and CDR2 SYGVKD. This CDR3 region has 11 residues. With 0 bases removed from V and 10 bases from J, the gap between germline ends came to 7 bases. For the CDR3, the DNA is TGTGCCATCAGTGAGTCGCGTCAACAGTACTTC. This encodes CAISESRQQYF.

The chain couples TRBV4-3 to TRBJ1-1, with 9 bases lining up with TRBD1. Germline V gene lookup returns CDR1 LGHNA and CDR2 YSLEER. Trimming removed 1 base from V and 5 bases from J; junction bases left unmatched: 5. The CDR3 sequence is 15 residues long. CDR3 nucleotides: TGCGCCAGCAGCCAAGTTCTGACAGGGGGGACTGAAGCTTTCTTT. Its protein product is CASSQVLTGGTEAFF.

J is TRBJ1-5 and V is TRBV27; D perhaps matches TRBD1 (6 bases). Germline V gene sequence: CDR1 MNHEY, CDR2 SMNVEV (reference sequence). V was shortened by 5 bases and J by 4 bases, with 21 bases between the two germline ends. This CDR3 comprises 17 residues. The CDR3 reads CASSIRPTGSLNQPQHF. The CDR3 DNA is TGTGCCAGCAGTATCAGACCGACAGGTAGCTTAAATCAGCCCCAGCATTTT.

The chain couples TRBV6-1 to TRBJ1-2; 7 bases are shared with TRBD1. With 2 bases clipped from V and 2 bases from J, the junction kept 8 bases outside the gene matches. CDR1 and CDR2 (germline): MNHNS, SASEGT. This CDR3 has 16 amino acids. The CDR3, as DNA: TGTGCCAGCAGTGAACGGTTAGGGACAGCAAACTATGGCTACACCTTC. It translates to CASSERLGTANYGYTF.

This chain joins TRBV2 and TRBJ1-2, with 8 nucleotides matching TRBD1. CDR1 SNHLY and CDR2 FYNNEI come from the germline V gene. Trimming took 2 bases from V and 3 from J; bases not matched to a gene: 2. The CDR3 extends over 14 amino acids. The CDR3 DNA is TGTGCCAGCAGTGAACAGGGGGCCGACTATGGCTACACCTTC. This codes for CASSEQGADYGYTF. Complete variable domain (other parts from reference TRBV2 and TRBJ1-2): EPEVTQTPSHQVTQMGQEVILRCVPISNHLYFYWYRQILGQKVEFLVSFYNNEISEKSEIFDDQFSVERPDGSNFTLKIRSTKLEDSAMYFCASSEQGADYGYTFGSGTRLTVV.

The chain has TRBV28 and TRBJ2-2; the D is unclear. CDR3 length: 15 residues. The germline gives CDR1 MDHEN, CDR2 SYDVKM. The ends were cut back, 6 bases at V and 0 bases at J, with 11 bases in the middle. CDR3 bases: TGTGCCAGCAGCCTGACTCACGCGAACACCGGGGAGCTGTTTTTT. Amino acid sequence: CASSLTHANTGELFF.

This chain's CDR3 is CASFSPGQGIYEQYF. CDR3 bases: TGTGCCAGCTTTTCCCCGGGACAGGGGATCTACGAGCAGTACTTC. This rearrangement joins TRBV6-5 to TRBJ2-7; 10 bases align to TRBD1. Trimming at V came to 8 bases and at J to 3 bases, leaving 10 bases not matched to a gene. The germline V gene has CDR1 MNHEY and CDR2 SVGAGI. The CDR3 loop spans 15 amino acids.

This clone has only one observation. The chain carries TRBV2 and TRBJ1-5; TRBD1 agrees at 11 bases. The V segment lost 8 bases and the J segment 4 bases; nucleotides outside the gene matches: 7. The length of the CDR3 is 15 residues. The germline V gene encodes CDR1 SNHLY and CDR2 FYNNEI. The CDR3 nucleotides are TGTGCCAGCCTCCCCGGGACAGGGGGTAATCAGCCCCAGCATTTT. This translates into CASLPGTGGNQPQHF.

This chain joins TRBV9 and TRBJ2-3, with a tentative D call TRBD1 (5 bases). Trimming removed 0 bases from V and 2 bases from J, with 13 bases in between. The germline gives CDR1 SGDLS, CDR2 YYNGEE. The CDR3 consists of 16 residues. The DNA for the CDR3 is TGTGCCAGCAGCGTAGGTTCCAGGGTCGCCACAGATACGCAGTATTTT. As protein: CASSVGSRVATDTQYF.

This chain joins TRBV18 and TRBJ1-5, with a possible D match to TRBD1 (5 bases). Germline values: CDR1 KGHSH, CDR2 LQKENI. Trimming left V 5 bases short and J 4 bases short, with 18 bases between. This CDR3 spans 16 amino acids. CDR3 nucleotide sequence: TGTGCCAGCTCAACGGGAGGGACCGCGAAAAATCAGCCCCAGCATTTT. Its protein product is CASSTGGTAKNQPQHF.

The chain links TRBV28 to TRBJ2-7; 7 bases align to TRBD1. V lost 11 bases, J lost 0 bases, and 7 bases stayed unmatched. Germline assignment: CDR1 MDHEN and CDR2 SYDVKM. The CDR3 loop spans 13 amino acids. In nucleotides, the CDR3 is TGTGCCCTTGGGGACAGAAACTCCTACGAGCAGTACTTC. This encodes CALGDRNSYEQYF.

A remark on this clone: Distinct nucleotide sequences in the sample also encode this CDR3. The chain joins TRBV7-9 to TRBJ2-3; TRBD2 agrees at 11 bases. This CDR3 is 15 amino acids long. Germline V gene sequence: CDR1 SEHNR, CDR2 FQNEAQ (reference sequence). Trimming took 3 bases from V and 3 from J; bases not matched to a gene: 2. As DNA, the CDR3 is TGTGCCAGCAGCTTTTTAGCGGGGGGGACAGATACGCAGTATTTT. Protein sequence: CASSFLAGGTDTQYF.

The rearrangement uses TRBV6-5 and TRBJ2-1; 13 bases agree with TRBD2. Trimming at V came to 6 bases and at J to 10 bases, leaving 6 bases not matched to a gene. CDR3 length equals 14 residues. Germline V lookup: CDR1 MNHEY, CDR2 SVGAGI. CDR3 amino acids: CASRKLAGGLEQFF. Written as DNA, the CDR3 is TGTGCCAGCAGGAAACTAGCGGGGGGGCTCGAGCAGTTCTTC.

The V gene is TRBV6-5, the J gene TRBJ2-7; D perhaps matches TRBD2 (6 bases). V lost 6 bases to trimming and J lost 3 bases, with 12 bases between them. The germline gives CDR1 MNHEY, CDR2 SVGAGI. The CDR3 extends over 13 amino acids. The CDR3 protein is CASRWLASYEQYF. CDR3 DNA: TGTGCCAGCAGATGGCTAGCGAGCTACGAGCAGTACTTC.

V and J are TRBV6-2 or TRBV6-3 and TRBJ1-5; D is uncertain. The CDR3 spans 17 residues. Germline V gene lookup returns CDR1 MNHEY and CDR2 SVGEGT. V lost 2 bases, J lost 0 bases, and 14 bases lay in between. The CDR3 protein is CASSYPHGRTSNQPQHF. The DNA of the CDR3 is TGTGCCAGCAGTTACCCCCATGGGCGCACTAGCAATCAGCCCCAGCATTTT.